This TCR beta chain was obtained from a study of control samples from healthy donors and cancer patients. This table comes from immunoSEQ multiplex PCR, and its TCRdb copy is limited to in-frame clones, with some not included. This sample has about 150,000 clones, with roughly 94% found just once. The V and J ends lost 2 bases and 2 bases, in that order; junction bases with no gene match: 3. The length of the CDR3 is 16 residues. Looked up from germline, CDR1 is SGHNT and CDR2 is YYREEE (reference sequence). The sample taken for sequencing was PBMCs. The receptor comes from a man aged 55 to 70 with colorectal cancer. This chain joins TRBV5-4 and TRBJ2-3, with 12 bases lining up with TRBD2. CDR3 residues: CASSFWTSGDTDTQYF. The CDR3 DNA reads TGTGCCAGCAGCTTTTGGACTAGCGGGGACACAGATACGCAGTATTTT.